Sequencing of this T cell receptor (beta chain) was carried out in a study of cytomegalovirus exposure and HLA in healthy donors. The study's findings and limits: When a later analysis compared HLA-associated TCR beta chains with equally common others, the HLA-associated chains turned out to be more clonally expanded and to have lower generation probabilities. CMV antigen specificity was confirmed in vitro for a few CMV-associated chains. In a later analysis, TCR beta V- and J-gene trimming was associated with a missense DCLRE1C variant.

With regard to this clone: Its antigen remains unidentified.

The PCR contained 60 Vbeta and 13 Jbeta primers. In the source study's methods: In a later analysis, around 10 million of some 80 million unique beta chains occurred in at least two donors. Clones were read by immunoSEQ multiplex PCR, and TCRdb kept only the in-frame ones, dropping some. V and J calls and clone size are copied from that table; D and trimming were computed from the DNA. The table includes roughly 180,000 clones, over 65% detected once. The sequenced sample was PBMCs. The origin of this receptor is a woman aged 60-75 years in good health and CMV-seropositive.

The CDR3 loop is CASSQGIAGAVTEAFF. CDR3 sequence (DNA): TGCGCCAGCAGCCAAGGAATCGCGGGGGCTGTCACTGAAGCTTTCTTT. The chain carries TRBV4-1 and TRBJ1-1; a weak D match, TRBD1 (6 bases). The ends were cut back, 1 base at V and 4 bases at J, with 16 bases in the middle. The CDR3 is 16 amino acids. CDR1 MGHRA and CDR2 YSYEKL come from the germline V gene.